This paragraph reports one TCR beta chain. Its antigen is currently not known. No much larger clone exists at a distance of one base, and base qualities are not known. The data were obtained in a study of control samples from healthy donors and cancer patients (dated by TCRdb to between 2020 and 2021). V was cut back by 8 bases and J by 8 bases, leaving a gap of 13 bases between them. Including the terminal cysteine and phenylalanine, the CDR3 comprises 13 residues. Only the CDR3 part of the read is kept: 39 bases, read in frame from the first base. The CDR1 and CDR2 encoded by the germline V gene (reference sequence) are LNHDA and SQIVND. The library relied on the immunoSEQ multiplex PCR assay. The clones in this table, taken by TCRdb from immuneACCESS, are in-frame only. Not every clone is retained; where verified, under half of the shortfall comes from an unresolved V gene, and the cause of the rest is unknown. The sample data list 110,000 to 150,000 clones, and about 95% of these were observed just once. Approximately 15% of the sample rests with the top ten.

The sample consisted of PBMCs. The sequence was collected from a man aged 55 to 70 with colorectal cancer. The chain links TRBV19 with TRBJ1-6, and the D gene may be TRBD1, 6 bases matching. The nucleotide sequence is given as TGTGCCAGTCGGCCACAGGGTGATTCACCCCTCCACTTT. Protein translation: CASRPQGDSPLHF. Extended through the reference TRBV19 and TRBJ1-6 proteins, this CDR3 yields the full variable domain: DGGITQSPKYLFRKEGQNVTLSCEQNLNHDAMYWYRQDPGQGLRLIYYSQIVNDFQKGDIAEGYSVSREKKESFPLTVTSAQKNPTAFYLCASRPQGDSPLHFGNGTRLTVT.